This T cell receptor (beta chain) was obtained from a study of cytomegalovirus exposure and HLA in healthy donors. Study overall: Out of 150 million to 200 million T cells, an earlier analysis found about 120 million unique TCR beta sequences in total.

Germline lookup yields CDR1 SGDLS and CDR2 YYNGEE. The V end lost 0 bases, the J end lost 7 bases, and 5 bases lay between the germline ends. The CDR3 has 12 residues. In the PCR, 60 Vbeta and 13 Jbeta primers were used. Measured with immunoSEQ multiplex PCR; TCRdb has only the in-frame clones, and not every one. The table records approximately 72,000 clones, 60% to 75% of them present only once. Sequencing was done on a sample of PBMCs. This receptor was obtained from a man aged 40-55 years in good health and CMV-seropositive. The chain joins TRBV9 to TRBJ2-1; D gene uncertain. CDR3 residues: CASSVGENEQFF. The CDR3 nucleotides read TGTGCCAGCAGCGTAGGAGAAAATGAGCAGTTCTTC.